A selection of T cell receptor beta chains follows, all from one sample in a study of blood T cell repertoires in COVID-19. Clones were read by immunoSEQ multiplex PCR, and TCRdb kept only the in-frame ones, dropping some. This sample carries about 100,000 clones, over 65% of them seen once, and the ten largest clones take roughly 29%. The sample consisted of peripheral blood. Source of these receptors: a man aged 55-75 years with acute or convalescent COVID-19. Both conserved end residues are part of each CDR3. D genes are given only for firm matches. The size field is filled for only some rows; it gives once, few, many or a size class.

abundance: .
d_gene: .
v_gene: TRBV15
j_gene: TRBJ1-3
CDR3aa: CATSKSQVSGNTIYF
CDR3nt: TGTGCCACCAGCAAGAGCCAGGTCTCTGGAAACACCATATATTTT

abundance: .
d_gene: .
v_gene: TRBV28
j_gene: TRBJ1-1
CDR3aa: CASREWGDTEAFF
CDR3nt: TGTGCCAGCAGGGAGTGGGGGGACACTGAAGCTTTCTTT

abundance: .
d_gene: .
v_gene: TRBV6-5
j_gene: TRBJ2-7
CDR3aa: CASSRLDTTYEQYF
CDR3nt: TGTGCCAGCAGTCGCTTGGACACCACCTACGAGCAGTACTTC

abundance: .
d_gene: .
v_gene: TRBV2
j_gene: TRBJ2-5
CDR3aa: CASSKDSAYQETQYF
CDR3nt: TGTGCCAGCAGTAAGGACAGTGCGTACCAAGAGACCCAGTACTTC

abundance: few
d_gene: TRBD1
v_gene: TRBV6-5
j_gene: TRBJ2-2
CDR3aa: CASSSRTGGTGELFF
CDR3nt: TGTGCCAGCAGTTCCCGGACAGGTGGGACCGGGGAGCTGTTTTTT

abundance: .
d_gene: .
v_gene: TRBV6-2/TRBV6-3
j_gene: TRBJ2-5
CDR3aa: CASSLGLPSETQYF
CDR3nt: TGTGCCAGCAGCCTCGGACTCCCGTCGGAGACCCAGTACTTC

abundance: .
d_gene: TRBD1
v_gene: TRBV20-1
j_gene: TRBJ2-7
CDR3aa: CSVRDSHEQCF
CDR3nt: TGCAGTGTCCGGGACAGCCACGAGCAGTGCTTC

abundance: .
d_gene: .
v_gene: TRBV7-2
j_gene: TRBJ2-1
CDR3aa: CASSLLRYNEQFF
CDR3nt: TGTGCCAGCAGCTTACTGAGATACAATGAGCAGTTCTTC

abundance: .
d_gene: TRBD2
v_gene: TRBV29-1
j_gene: TRBJ2-1
CDR3aa: CSVLTSGSGNEQFF
CDR3nt: TGCAGCGTTCTGACTAGCGGGAGTGGCAATGAGCAGTTCTTC

abundance: .
d_gene: .
v_gene: TRBV19
j_gene: TRBJ2-5
CDR3aa: CASSIRGGQETQYF
CDR3nt: TGTGCCAGTAGTATAAGGGGGGGGCAAGAGACCCAGTACTTC

abundance: .
d_gene: .
v_gene: TRBV19
j_gene: TRBJ1-6
CDR3aa: CASSIPGSPLHF
CDR3nt: TGTGCCAGTAGTATTCCGGGTTCACCCCTCCACTTT

abundance: .
d_gene: .
v_gene: TRBV6-1
j_gene: TRBJ1-5
CDR3aa: CASSELAVLRSNQPQHF
CDR3nt: TGTGCCAGCAGTGAACTCGCTGTCCTTAGAAGCAATCAGCCCCAGCATTTT

abundance: once
d_gene: TRBD2
v_gene: TRBV18
j_gene: TRBJ2-5
CDR3aa: CASSATGGGSGETQYF
CDR3nt: TGTGCCAGCTCGGCCACCGGAGGCGGGAGTGGCGAGACCCAGTACTTC

abundance: .
d_gene: .
v_gene: TRBV30
j_gene: TRBJ1-3
CDR3aa: CAWSDISGNTIYF
CDR3nt: TGTGCCTGGAGCGACATCTCTGGAAACACCATATATTTT

abundance: .
d_gene: .
v_gene: TRBV18
j_gene: TRBJ1-4
CDR3aa: CASSPGGSNEKLFF
CDR3nt: TGTGCCAGCTCACCTGGAGGATCTAATGAAAAACTGTTTTTT

abundance: .
d_gene: TRBD1
v_gene: TRBV14
j_gene: TRBJ1-1
CDR3aa: CASSRDRGSTEAFF
CDR3nt: TGTGCCAGCAGCCGGGACAGGGGGAGCACTGAAGCTTTCTTT

abundance: .
d_gene: .
v_gene: TRBV30
j_gene: TRBJ1-6
CDR3aa: CAWKGWGGSANSPLHF
CDR3nt: TGTGCCTGGAAGGGATGGGGGGGATCAGCGAATTCACCCCTCCACTTT

abundance: .
d_gene: .
v_gene: TRBV11-3
j_gene: TRBJ2-1
CDR3aa: CASSLFPEYNEQFF
CDR3nt: TGTGCCAGCAGCTTATTTCCCGAGTACAATGAGCAGTTCTTC

abundance: .
d_gene: .
v_gene: TRBV12-3/TRBV12-4
j_gene: TRBJ1-1
CDR3aa: CASKEEKAFF
CDR3nt: TGTGCCAGCAAGGAGGAAAAAGCTTTCTTT

abundance: .
d_gene: .
v_gene: TRBV9
j_gene: TRBJ1-5
CDR3aa: CASSRDGSNQPQHF
CDR3nt: TGTGCCAGCAGCCGGGATGGTAGCAATCAGCCCCAGCATTTT

abundance: .
d_gene: TRBD1
v_gene: TRBV7-9
j_gene: TRBJ2-2
CDR3aa: CASSTGTGFSGELFF
CDR3nt: TGTGCCAGCAGCACCGGGACAGGGTTTAGCGGGGAGCTGTTTTTT

abundance: .
d_gene: TRBD1
v_gene: TRBV5-4
j_gene: TRBJ1-1
CDR3aa: CASSSQGAIEAFF
CDR3nt: TGTGCCAGCAGCTCACAGGGGGCAATTGAAGCTTTCTTT

abundance: .
d_gene: .
v_gene: TRBV5-1
j_gene: TRBJ2-3
CDR3aa: CASHLAASTDTQYF
CDR3nt: TGCGCCAGCCACTTAGCGGCCAGCACAGATACGCAGTATTTT

abundance: .
d_gene: TRBD2
v_gene: TRBV19
j_gene: TRBJ2-3
CDR3aa: CASSYGTSGGSTDTQYF
CDR3nt: TGTGCCAGTAGCTACGGGACTAGCGGGGGAAGCACAGATACGCAGTATTTT

abundance: once
d_gene: .
v_gene: TRBV24-1
j_gene: TRBJ1-5
CDR3aa: CATSDRRALSNQPQHF
CDR3nt: TGTGCCACCAGTGATCGCAGGGCCCTTAGCAATCAGCCCCAGCATTTT

abundance: .
d_gene: TRBD2
v_gene: TRBV24-1
j_gene: TRBJ2-1
CDR3aa: CATSLSGSPGDEQFF
CDR3nt: TGTGCCACCAGTCTTAGCGGGAGTCCTGGTGATGAGCAGTTCTTC

abundance: .
d_gene: TRBD2
v_gene: TRBV2
j_gene: TRBJ2-1
CDR3aa: CASSRGEGNEQFF
CDR3nt: TGTGCCAGCTCTAGAGGGGAGGGGAATGAGCAGTTCTTC

abundance: .
d_gene: .
v_gene: TRBV6-5
j_gene: TRBJ1-2
CDR3aa: CASRDAWAGDGYTF
CDR3nt: TGTGCCAGCAGAGACGCCTGGGCGGGAGATGGCTACACCTTC

abundance: .
d_gene: .
v_gene: TRBV5-1
j_gene: TRBJ2-2
CDR3aa: CASRRTENTGELFF
CDR3nt: TGCGCCAGCAGAAGGACAGAGAACACCGGGGAGCTGTTTTTT

abundance: .
d_gene: TRBD1
v_gene: TRBV7-2
j_gene: TRBJ2-5
CDR3aa: CASEDRVGETQYF
CDR3nt: TGTGCCAGCGAGGACAGGGTTGGAGAGACCCAGTACTTC

abundance: .
d_gene: .
v_gene: TRBV6-6
j_gene: TRBJ1-1
CDR3aa: CASFPRSGNTEAFF
CDR3nt: TGTGCCAGCTTCCCGCGGTCGGGGAACACTGAAGCTTTCTTT

abundance: .
d_gene: TRBD2
v_gene: TRBV28
j_gene: TRBJ2-2
CDR3aa: CASSASGRAWELFF
CDR3nt: TGTGCCAGCAGTGCTAGCGGGAGGGCCTGGGAGCTGTTTTTT

abundance: .
d_gene: .
v_gene: TRBV5-6
j_gene: TRBJ1-4
CDR3aa: CASSSTQGRLDEKLFF
CDR3nt: TGTGCCAGCAGCTCCACACAGGGTCGGTTAGATGAAAAACTGTTTTTT

abundance: .
d_gene: .
v_gene: TRBV29-1
j_gene: TRBJ2-7
CDR3aa: CSVEITGSYEQYF
CDR3nt: TGCAGCGTTGAAATCACAGGGTCCTACGAGCAGTACTTC

abundance: .
d_gene: .
v_gene: TRBV19
j_gene: TRBJ2-7
CDR3aa: CASSPSRGRGDYEQYF
CDR3nt: TGTGCCAGTAGCCCGTCTAGGGGGAGGGGAGACTACGAGCAGTACTTC

abundance: .
d_gene: .
v_gene: TRBV28
j_gene: TRBJ2-7
CDR3aa: CASSLPRDTTYEQYF
CDR3nt: TGTGCCAGCAGTTTACCCCGGGACACCACCTACGAGCAGTACTTC

abundance: .
d_gene: .
v_gene: TRBV5-1
j_gene: TRBJ2-2
CDR3aa: CASSLDGGTGELFF
CDR3nt: TGCGCCAGCAGCTTGGATGGGGGGACCGGGGAGCTGTTTTTT

abundance: .
d_gene: TRBD1
v_gene: TRBV7-2
j_gene: TRBJ1-1
CDR3aa: CASSRWTGKTEAFF
CDR3nt: TGTGCCAGCAGCCGTTGGACAGGGAAGACTGAAGCTTTCTTT

abundance: .
d_gene: TRBD1
v_gene: TRBV12-3/TRBV12-4
j_gene: TRBJ1-5
CDR3aa: CASRGQDNQPQHF
CDR3nt: TGTGCCAGCCGGGGACAGGACAATCAGCCCCAGCATTTT

abundance: once
d_gene: TRBD2
v_gene: TRBV5-4
j_gene: TRBJ2-1
CDR3aa: CASSLGGRVNEQFF
CDR3nt: TGTGCCAGCAGCCTGGGCGGGAGAGTCAATGAGCAGTTCTTC

abundance: .
d_gene: .
v_gene: TRBV28
j_gene: TRBJ1-4
CDR3aa: CASAGSDDGNEKLFF
CDR3nt: TGTGCCAGCGCCGGGTCTGACGACGGAAATGAAAAACTGTTTTTT

abundance: few
d_gene: .
v_gene: TRBV29-1
j_gene: TRBJ1-1
CDR3aa: CSVEDSGIEAFF
CDR3nt: TGCAGCGTTGAAGATTCAGGGATAGAAGCTTTCTTT

abundance: .
d_gene: .
v_gene: TRBV28
j_gene: TRBJ2-2
CDR3aa: CASSLRSFGAGELFF
CDR3nt: TGTGCCAGCAGTCTCCGTTCGTTCGGAGCCGGGGAGCTGTTTTTT

abundance: few
d_gene: .
v_gene: TRBV12-3/TRBV12-4
j_gene: TRBJ1-1
CDR3aa: CASRRTRNTEAFF
CDR3nt: TGTGCCAGCAGACGGACAAGGAACACTGAAGCTTTCTTT

abundance: .
d_gene: .
v_gene: TRBV5-1
j_gene: TRBJ2-3
CDR3aa: CASSLLGQPTASTDTQYF
CDR3nt: TGCGCCAGCAGCTTGCTCGGACAGCCAACGGCGAGCACAGATACGCAGTATTTT